One sample yielded the 29 T cell receptor beta chains listed below, sequenced in a study of regulatory T cells in long-lasting Graves disease. Time point given: persistent/refractory GD, antithyroid drugs over 5 years with positive TRAb. Researchers made the TCR library from RNA that was extracted from PBMCs. Construction of the TCR beta libraries employed iRepertoire HTBI primers in conjunction with Arm-PCR of CDR3 regions. TCRdb re-called the multiplex PCR reads through MiXCR, storing one row per CDR3 protein. Here the sample spans 400,000 to 500,000 distinct CDR3 sequences, roughly 20% being singletons. The sample in question was peripheral blood mononuclear cells (PBMCs), obtained when the disease was refractory, from a patient treated with antithyroid drugs. All receptors derive from a female donor with Graves disease.

The chain has TRBV7-9 and TRBJ1-2; D unresolved. Trimming stripped 0 bases from V and 7 bases from J, with 12 bases between. Germline-derived CDR1 and CDR2 are SEHNR and FQNEAQ (reference sequence). CDR3 length: 14 residues. This CDR3 is CASSLAGSLSGYTF. In DNA form, the CDR3 reads TGTGCCAGCAGCTTAGCGGGCAGTTTGTCTGGCTACACCTTC.

This clonotype appeared a few times. The rearrangement joins TRBV27 to TRBJ2-5; TRBD1 matches at 7 bases. The V gene end was trimmed by 5 bases and the J gene end by 5 bases; junction bases not matched to a gene: 5. The CDR3 spans 13 residues. The germline V gene encodes CDR1 MNHEY and CDR2 SMNVEV (reference sequence). CDR3 nucleotides: TGTGCCAGCAGTGAAGGGGGCGAGGAGACCCAGTACTTC. This gives the protein CASSEGGEETQYF.

This clonotype was found many times. The rearrangement uses TRBV28 and TRBJ2-5; D not certain. CDR1 is MDHEN, CDR2 SYDVKM, per germline. CDR3 length: 12 residues. V lost 3 bases to trimming and J lost 10 bases, with 12 bases between them. The chain's CDR3 is CASSFGLPHQYF. In DNA, the CDR3 is TGTGCCAGCAGTTTCGGTCTACCCCACCAGTACTTC.

V and J are TRBV9 and TRBJ2-2; D might be TRBD1 or TRBD2, each matching 5 bases. Germline loops: CDR1 SGDLS, CDR2 YYNGEE. The CDR3 is 15 residues long. V dropped 4 bases and J dropped 1 base, with 11 bases sitting between them. CDR3 in amino acids: CASSNQGVNTGELFF. The CDR3 region has the DNA TGTGCCAGCAGCAACCAGGGAGTGAACACCGGGGAGCTGTTTTTT.

A single count supports this clonotype. The chain employs TRBV5-5 and TRBJ1-5, with D possibly matching TRBD1 (5 bases). The V and J ends lost 0 bases and 7 bases respectively, with 14 bases between them. The CDR3 is made up of 15 amino acids. Germline V gene sequence: CDR1 SGHKS, CDR2 YYEKEE (reference sequence). CDR3 residues: CASSLDWGGGQPQHF. Written as DNA, the CDR3 is TGTGCCAGCAGCTTGGATTGGGGCGGAGGGCAGCCCCAGCATTTT.

This clonotype was seen many times. The chain combines TRBV2 with TRBJ2-7, with D hard to call. This CDR3 has 14 residues. V lost 0 bases and J 3 bases, leaving 9 bases between the germline ends. Germline V gene data show CDR1 as SNHLY and CDR2 as FYNNEI. CDR3 coding DNA: TGTGCCAGCAGTGAAGCGAATAATAACTACGAGCAGTACTTC. Amino acid sequence: CASSEANNNYEQYF. The variable domain in full, with the rest retrieved from reference TRBV2 and TRBJ2-7, is EPEVTQTPSHQVTQMGQEVILRCVPISNHLYFYWYRQILGQKVEFLVSFYNNEISEKSEIFDDQFSVERPDGSNFTLKIRSTKLEDSAMYFCASSEANNNYEQYFGPGTRLTVT.

This clonotype was picked up a small number of times. Written as DNA, the CDR3 is TGCAGTGCTAGAGATCAACTTCCCTACGAGCAGTACTTC. It codes for CSARDQLPYEQYF. V usage is TRBV20-1 and J usage is TRBJ2-7; D is uncertain. Trimming pared 0 bases from V and 2 bases from J, leaving 8 bases between. Germline loops: CDR1 DFQATT, CDR2 SNEGSKA (reference sequence). CDR3 length equals 13 residues.

In this sample, this clonotype turned up a few times. The gene calls are TRBV9 and TRBJ2-2; D is possibly TRBD2 (5 bases). Deletions cut 2 bases from V and 3 bases from J, with 8 bases between. There are 14 residues in the CDR3. The germline gives CDR1 SGDLS, CDR2 YYNGEE. The chain's CDR3 is CASSVPRDTGELFF. DNA of the CDR3: TGTGCCAGCAGCGTCCCGAGGGACACCGGGGAGCTGTTTTTT.

The rearrangement links TRBV7-9 to TRBJ1-5, with TRBD1 matching 7 bases. CDR3 length: 17 residues. V lost 3 bases to trimming and J lost 2 bases; unmatched junction nucleotides: 10. Germline loops: CDR1 SEHNR, CDR2 FQNEAQ (reference sequence). In DNA, the CDR3 is TGTGCCAGCAGCTTGGAGGGTACAGGGGTAGGCAATCAGCCCCAGCATTTT. It yields the protein CASSLEGTGVGNQPQHF.

In this sample, this clonotype turned up many times. The chain employs TRBV2 and TRBJ1-2, with a tentative D call TRBD1 (5 bases). V lost 3 bases to trimming and J lost 8 bases, with 7 bases between them. Per germline, CDR1 SNHLY and CDR2 FYNNEI. The CDR3 contains 11 residues. CDR3 DNA: TGTGCCAGCAGTGAGGGGGACGGCTACACCTTC. Translating it yields CASSEGDGYTF.

A remark on this clonotype: The CDR3 does not end in the conserved phenylalanine or tryptophan, so this is likely a read error. This chain links TRBV4-3 with TRBJ1-2; a weak D match, TRBD1 (5 bases). Trimming cost V 0 bases and J 2 bases, with 10 bases left between them. The germline V gene encodes CDR1 LGHNA and CDR2 YSLEER. The CDR3 spans 15 residues. In DNA form, the CDR3 reads TGCGCCAGCAGCCAAGAGCCGAGGACAAACTATGGCTACACCTAC. This translates into CASSQEPRTNYGYTY.

This clonotype showed up many times. The CDR3 sequence: CASSGDARQETQYF. The CDR3, as DNA: TGTGCCAGCAGCGGGGACGCAAGACAAGAGACCCAGTACTTC. V is TRBV9 and J is TRBJ2-5; perhaps D is TRBD1 or TRBD2 (5 bases each). Germline V CDR1 and CDR2: SGDLS, YYNGEE. Deletions cut 3 bases from V and 2 bases from J, with 11 bases between. The CDR3 loop spans 14 amino acids. Complete variable domain (other parts from reference TRBV9 and TRBJ2-5): DSGVTQTPKHLITATGQRVTLRCSPRSGDLSVYWYQQSLDQGLQFLIQYYNGEERAKGNILERFSAQQFPDLHSELNLSSLELGDSALYFCASSGDARQETQYFGPGTRLLVL.

This clonotype has at least ten counts. J is TRBJ1-1 and V is TRBV19; TRBD1 aligns across 7 bases. V lost 8 bases to trimming and J lost 3 bases; unmatched junction nucleotides: 9. Germline values: CDR1 LNHDA, CDR2 SQIVND (reference sequence). This CDR3 is built from 14 residues. The CDR3 loop is CASSDRSSDTEAFF. The CDR3 DNA reads TGTGCCAGTTCGGACAGGTCGTCGGACACTGAAGCTTTCTTT. Combining the CDR3 with reference TRBV19 and TRBJ1-1 gives the whole variable domain DGGITQSPKYLFRKEGQNVTLSCEQNLNHDAMYWYRQDPGQGLRLIYYSQIVNDFQKGDIAEGYSVSREKKESFPLTVTSAQKNPTAFYLCASSDRSSDTEAFFGQGTRLTVV.

Ten or more counts support this clonotype. V gene TRBV10-3 combines with J gene TRBJ2-2, with TRBD2 matching over 9 bases. The germline gives CDR1 ENHRY, CDR2 SYGVKD. V was pared by 3 bases and J by 0 bases, with 11 bases of the junction left unmatched. The CDR3 extends over 19 amino acids. The CDR3 coding sequence is TGTGCCATCAGTGACCTATCTAGCGGGAATCATTCGAACACCGGGGAGCTGTTTTTT. Amino acids: CAISDLSSGNHSNTGELFF.

This clonotype was detected many times. The DNA of the CDR3 is TGTGCCAGCAGCCACCTCGAGGGGCCAGGGGCCTACGAGCAGTACTTC. It is translated as CASSHLEGPGAYEQYF. The V gene is TRBV11-2, the J gene TRBJ2-7; possibly TRBD1 for D (6 bases). Germline values: CDR1 SGHAT, CDR2 FQNNGV. Trimming took 5 bases from V and 2 from J, leaving 19 bases between them. This CDR3 region has 16 residues.

As for this clonotype: Just one base apart from a much larger clone, this may be a read error. The chain couples TRBV28 to TRBJ1-5; D perhaps matches TRBD1 (5 bases). This CDR3 is built from 15 residues. CDR1 is MDHEN, CDR2 SYDVKM, per germline. The CDR3 loop reads CASSLTGTGSQPRHF. CDR3 bases: TGTGCCAGCAGTTTAACCGGGACGGGCAGCCAGCCCCGGCATTTT.

This clonotype has a count of ten or more. The rearrangement joins TRBV5-1 to TRBJ1-2; D gene uncertain. Trimming shortened V by 2 bases and J by 9 bases, and 17 bases separated the two germline ends. Germline values: CDR1 SGHRS, CDR2 YFSETQ. The CDR3 length is 14 residues. The CDR3, as DNA: TGCGCCAGCAGCTTAACGGACGGGTATAATCGCTACACCTTC. Amino acids: CASSLTDGYNRYTF.

The V call is TRBV5-1, the J call TRBJ2-7; TRBD2 matches 10 bases. Germline V gene data show CDR1 as SGHRS and CDR2 as YFSETQ. V shed 4 bases and J 4 bases; nucleotides not matched to a gene: 11. This CDR3 contains 16 residues. DNA for the CDR3: TGCGCCAGCAGCCCAGGACTAGCGGAGACTAGATACGAGCAGTACTTC. It is translated as CASSPGLAETRYEQYF.

This rearrangement joins TRBV29-1 to TRBJ2-2; D ambiguous. CDR3 length: 13 amino acids. Germline assignment: CDR1 SQVTM and CDR2 ANQGSEA. Trimming took off 4 bases at V and 1 base at J, with 7 bases between the two ends. The CDR3 coding sequence is TGCAGCGTTGCGGGTGAGAACACCGGGGAGCTGTTTTTT. Translation gives CSVAGENTGELFF.

There are many counts of this clonotype. The junction departs from germline at one end; a sequencing error may be responsible. The chain recombines TRBV7-7 with TRBJ2-5; 11 bases agree with TRBD2. This CDR3 is built from 15 residues. The V gene's germline CDR1 is SSHAT and CDR2 FNYEAQ (reference sequence). CDR3 sequence (DNA): TGTGCTAGCAGCCCTACGACTAGCGGGGAAGAGACCCAGTACTTC. Residues: CASSPTTSGEETQYF.

The chain has TRBV5-1 and TRBJ2-3, with D uncertain. Trimming cost V 3 bases and J 0 bases, with 11 bases left between them. Germline-derived CDR1 and CDR2 are SGHRS and YFSETQ. This CDR3 comprises 15 residues. CDR3 sequence (DNA): TGCGCCAGCAGCTCAGACACGTACAGCACAGATACGCAGTATTTT. Translating gives CASSSDTYSTDTQYF.

This clonotype was counted many times. The chain recombines TRBV6-5 with TRBJ2-5, with 7 nucleotides matching TRBD1. Unmatched junction bases numbered 9, after V lost 0 bases and J lost 5 bases. This CDR3 has 16 amino acids. Germline CDR1 and CDR2: MNHEY and SVGAGI. This CDR3 is CASSYSRQGRGETQYF. The DNA for the CDR3 is TGTGCCAGCAGTTACTCGCGACAGGGTAGAGGGGAGACCCAGTACTTC.

Remarks on this clonotype: A single base separates this from a much larger clone, so it may be a read error. V usage is TRBV7-2 and J usage is TRBJ1-1, with D possibly matching TRBD1 (5 bases). Trimming removed 4 bases from V and 4 bases from J, with 19 bases in between. This CDR3 has 16 amino acids. The germline V gene has CDR1 SGHTA and CDR2 FQGNSA. The CDR3 here is CASSSHYRQRSTEAFF. The CDR3 DNA is TGTGCCAGCAGCTCCCATTATCGACAGAGGAGCACTGAAGCTTTCTTT.

This clonotype was seen more than once but under ten times. The rearrangement uses TRBV6-2 or TRBV6-3 and TRBJ2-7, with a tentative D call TRBD1 (5 bases). The CDR3 is made up of 14 amino acids. Between the trimmed V and J ends, which lost 2 bases and 9 bases, there was a span of 17 bases. Looked up from germline, CDR1 is MNHEY and CDR2 is SVGEGT. The CDR3 DNA reads TGTGCCAGCAGTTACACAGGACACGGTGGCGGGCAGTACTTC. As protein: CASSYTGHGGGQYF.

J is TRBJ1-6 and V is TRBV9; the D gene is possibly TRBD1 (5 bases). Per germline, CDR1 SGDLS and CDR2 YYNGEE. The CDR3 is 16 residues long. With 0 bases removed from V and 10 bases from J, the gap between germline ends came to 17 bases. The CDR3 nucleotides read TGTGCCAGCAGCGTAGGTCTCAGCAAAGGGGAGTCACCCCTCCACTTT. Translating gives CASSVGLSKGESPLHF. Full variable domain (rest looked up from reference TRBV9 and TRBJ1-6): DSGVTQTPKHLITATGQRVTLRCSPRSGDLSVYWYQQSLDQGLQFLIQYYNGEERAKGNILERFSAQQFPDLHSELNLSSLELGDSALYFCASSVGLSKGESPLHFGNGTRLTVT.

In its sample, this clonotype was seen many times. The chain links TRBV24-1 to TRBJ2-7, with D hard to call. Germline lookup yields CDR1 KGHDR and CDR2 SFDVKD. V lost 2 bases to trimming and J lost 3 bases, with 13 bases between them. This CDR3 has 15 residues. The CDR3 DNA reads as TGTGCCACCAGTGATTCGCATCGTTTACACTACGAGCAGTACTTC. Its translation is CATSDSHRLHYEQYF.

This clonotype was seen only a few times. The rearrangement joins TRBV27 to TRBJ1-2, with 9 bases matching TRBD1. V dropped 5 bases and J dropped 8; count of bases not matched to a gene: 9. This CDR3 contains 14 residues. Looked up from germline, CDR1 is MNHEY and CDR2 is SMNVEV (reference sequence). CDR3 loop: CASSALQGAGGYTF. The DNA of the CDR3 is TGTGCCAGCAGTGCCTTACAGGGGGCGGGCGGCTACACCTTC.

The DNA of the CDR3 is TGTGCCAGCAGTGAATCATTGGTTAAGGGAGATCAGCCCCAGCATTTT. Translated, it gives CASSESLVKGDQPQHF. This chain uses TRBV6-1 with TRBJ1-5; unclear D gene. Germline-derived CDR1 and CDR2 are MNHNS and SASEGT. The CDR3 runs to 16 residues. The V end was cut by 2 bases, the J end by 5 bases, with 16 bases between.

Note on this clonotype: Given a much more abundant clone one base away, this may be a read error. The chain uses TRBV11-3 and TRBJ2-7; 7 bases are shared with TRBD1. Germline loops: CDR1 SGHNT, CDR2 YENEEA. The CDR3 is made up of 13 amino acids. V lost 4 bases and J lost 2; bases outside the gene matches: 2. Written as DNA, the CDR3 is TGTGCCAGCAGCTGGGGGACAGCCTACGAGCAGTACTTC. This codes for CASSWGTAYEQYF.